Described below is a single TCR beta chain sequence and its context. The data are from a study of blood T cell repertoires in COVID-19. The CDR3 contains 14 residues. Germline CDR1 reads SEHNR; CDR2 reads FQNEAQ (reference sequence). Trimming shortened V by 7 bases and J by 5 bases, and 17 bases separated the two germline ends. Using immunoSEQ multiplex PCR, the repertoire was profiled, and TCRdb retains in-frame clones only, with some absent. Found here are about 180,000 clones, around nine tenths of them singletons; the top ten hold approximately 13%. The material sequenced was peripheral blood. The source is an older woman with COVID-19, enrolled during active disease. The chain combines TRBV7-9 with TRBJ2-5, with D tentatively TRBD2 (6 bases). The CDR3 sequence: CASIPRGDLETQYF. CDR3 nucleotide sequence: TGTGCCAGCATCCCGCGGGGAGATCTTGAGACCCAGTACTTC.